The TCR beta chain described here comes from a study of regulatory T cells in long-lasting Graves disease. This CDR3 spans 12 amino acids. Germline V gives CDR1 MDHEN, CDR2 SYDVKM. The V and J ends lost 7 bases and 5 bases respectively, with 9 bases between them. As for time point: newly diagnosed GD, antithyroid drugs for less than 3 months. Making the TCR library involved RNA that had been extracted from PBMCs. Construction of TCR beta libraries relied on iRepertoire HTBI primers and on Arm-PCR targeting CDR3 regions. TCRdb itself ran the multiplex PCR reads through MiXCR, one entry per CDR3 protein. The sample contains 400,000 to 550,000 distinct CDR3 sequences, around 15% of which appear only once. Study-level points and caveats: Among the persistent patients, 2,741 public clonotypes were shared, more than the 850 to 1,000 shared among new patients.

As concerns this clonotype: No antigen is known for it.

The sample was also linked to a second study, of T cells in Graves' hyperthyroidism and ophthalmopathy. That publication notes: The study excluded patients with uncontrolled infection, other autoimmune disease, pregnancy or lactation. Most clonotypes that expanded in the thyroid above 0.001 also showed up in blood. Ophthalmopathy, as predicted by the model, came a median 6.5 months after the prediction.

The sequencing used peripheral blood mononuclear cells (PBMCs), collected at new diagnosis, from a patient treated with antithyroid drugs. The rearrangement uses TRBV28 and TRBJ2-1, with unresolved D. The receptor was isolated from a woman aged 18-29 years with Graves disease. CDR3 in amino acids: CASTSPHNEQFF. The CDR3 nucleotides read TGTGCCAGCACCTCCCCCCACAATGAGCAGTTCTTC.